These 5 T cell receptor beta chains were sequenced from one sample in a study of graft-versus-host responses after intestinal transplantation listed by TCRdb under 2021. The receptor library was made with the immunoSEQ multiplex PCR assay. The source is immuneACCESS, and TCRdb retained only in-frame sequences with V and J called. Part of the clones is not carried over; for the studies checked, unresolved V genes explain less than half of this, and the remainder is unexplained. This sample gives some 87,000 clones in total; approximately 92% of them show up just once. The leading ten clones occupy about 1% of the sample. The label giving this sample's time point can be read as: cells obtained before transplantation from donor or recipient. For these receptors, no antigen is known. The sample was unstimulated CD8+ T cells sorted from spleen or lymph node cells, taken before transplant. These TCRs come from a human donor who was the organ donor for an intestinal transplant.

This chain connects TRBV27 to TRBJ1-5; D may be TRBD1 (6 bases). V lost 2 bases and J lost 2, with 25 bases in between. Germline CDR1 is MNHEY and CDR2 is SMNVEV (reference sequence). The CDR3 is 20 amino acids. CDR3 bases: TGTGCCAGCAGTTTAGGGGCCCCAGGGGCTGGTATTAAGGGCAATCAGCCCCAGCATTTT. Translating it yields CASSLGAPGAGIKGNQPQHF.

The chain employs TRBV27 and TRBJ1-1, with unresolved D. The CDR3 is made up of 14 amino acids. Trimming took off 5 bases at V and 5 bases at J, with 15 bases between the two ends. CDR1 MNHEY and CDR2 SMNVEV come from the germline V gene (reference sequence). The CDR3 loop is CASSLSPARTEAFF. In nucleotides, the CDR3 is TGTGCCAGCAGTCTCTCACCGGCGCGGACTGAAGCTTTCTTT.

The chain has TRBV30 and TRBJ1-1, with D unclear. Germline loops: CDR1 GTSNPN, CDR2 SVGIG (reference sequence). This CDR3 is built from 12 residues. Trimming shortened V by 4 bases and J by 0 bases, and 6 bases separated the two germline ends. The CDR3 reads CAWTVMNTEAFF. The DNA for the CDR3 is TGTGCCTGGACAGTAATGAACACTGAAGCTTTCTTT.

The gene calls are TRBV29-1 and TRBJ2-2; 11 bases align to TRBD1. Trimming at V came to 5 bases and at J to 7 bases, leaving 6 bases not matched to a gene. The CDR3 is 14 residues long. In germline, CDR1 is SQVTM, CDR2 ANQGSEA. CDR3 sequence reads: CSVIPGQGDGELFF. In nucleotides, the CDR3 is TGCAGCGTTATACCGGGACAGGGGGACGGGGAGCTGTTTTTT.

The chain recombines TRBV19 with TRBJ1-2; 9 positions match TRBD1. There are 19 residues in the CDR3. With V trimmed by 8 bases and J by 1 base, 20 bases remained unmatched. Germline values: CDR1 LNHDA, CDR2 SQIVND (reference sequence). In DNA, the CDR3 is TGTGCCAGTGGGGGAGAGGCCGGGACAGGGCAGAACCTTAACTATGGCTACACCTTC. Translation gives CASGGEAGTGQNLNYGYTF.